These 3 T cell receptor beta chains were sequenced from one sample in a study of shared clonotypes between healthy human individuals. TCRdb's copy holds only in-frame clones and misses some; the assay was immunoSEQ multiplex PCR. The data show about 2.2 million clones, around 93% seen once. CD45RO-negative, CCR7-positively selected cells formed the naive CD8 fraction, excluding terminally differentiated effector memory CD45RA+ cells. The sequencing sample was made of naive CD8+ T cells from PBMCs. The receptor set was obtained from a young man in good health. Some clones in this sample may be carry-over from other donors' samples.

The gene calls are TRBV7-8 and TRBJ1-4; D is possibly TRBD1 (5 bases). Germline V gene sequence: CDR1 SGHVS, CDR2 FQNEAQ. This CDR3 is built from 16 residues. V lost 2 bases and J lost 8, with 18 bases in between. The CDR3 sequence: CASSLRLGRADEKLFF. DNA of the CDR3: TGTGCCAGCAGCTTAAGGCTCGGCAGGGCAGACGAAAAACTGTTTTTT.

The chain combines TRBV9 with TRBJ2-6; 7 positions agree with TRBD1. Germline V gene sequence: CDR1 SGDLS, CDR2 YYNGEE. CDR3 length: 17 residues. V was pared by 4 bases and J by 4 bases, with 11 bases of the junction left unmatched. DNA of the CDR3: TGTGCCAGCAGCCCCAGACCGACAGGGCCCGGGGCCAACGTCCTGACTTTC. Protein sequence: CASSPRPTGPGANVLTF.

The chain joins TRBV28 to TRBJ2-1; no definite D call. The CDR3 totals 12 residues. Germline-derived CDR1 and CDR2 are MDHEN and SYDVKM. Deletions cut 2 bases from V and 6 bases from J, with 5 bases between. As DNA, the CDR3 is TGTGCCAGCAGTTTAAGGGTCAATGAGCAGTTCTTC. Translation gives CASSLRVNEQFF.